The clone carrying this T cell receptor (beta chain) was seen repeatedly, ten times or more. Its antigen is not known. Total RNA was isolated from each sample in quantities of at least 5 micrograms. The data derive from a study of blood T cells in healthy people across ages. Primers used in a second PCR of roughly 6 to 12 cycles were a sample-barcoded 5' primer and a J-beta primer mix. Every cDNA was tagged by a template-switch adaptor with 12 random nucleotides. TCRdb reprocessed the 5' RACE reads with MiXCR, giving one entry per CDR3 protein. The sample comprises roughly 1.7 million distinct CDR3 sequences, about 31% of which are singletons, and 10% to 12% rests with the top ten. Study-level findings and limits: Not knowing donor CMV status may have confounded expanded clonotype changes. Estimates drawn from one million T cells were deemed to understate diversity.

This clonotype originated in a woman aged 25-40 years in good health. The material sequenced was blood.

CDR3 region: CASSFFNEQYF. As DNA, the CDR3 is TGTGCCAGCAGCTTTTTCAACGAGCAGTACTTC. The chain is built from TRBV7-2 and TRBJ2-7; D remains unclear. The ends were cut back, 3 bases at V and 5 bases at J, with 5 bases in the middle. Germline CDR1 SGHTA, CDR2 FQGNSA. This CDR3 contains 11 residues.